A selection of T cell receptor beta chains follows, all from one sample in a study of CD8 T cells in ankylosing spondylitis. TCRdb independently ran MiXCR on the 5' RACE reads; one entry per CDR3 protein. The repertoire holds around 430,000 distinct CDR3 sequences, with under 20% as singletons. Material for sequencing was blood, either unsorted or a sorted T cell fraction (not recorded which). These TCRs come from a male donor with ankylosing spondylitis. Both conserved end residues are part of each CDR3. The order of the fields is J gene, D gene, clone size, V gene, CDR3 length, CDR3 DNA, CDR3 protein. D genes are given only for firm matches. Rows may omit the clone size; those that give it use once, few, many or a size class.

j_call: TRBJ1-2; d_call: .; clone_size: few; v_call: TRBV29-1; cdr3_length: 14; cdr3_nt: TGCAGCGTTGAAGATCTGAAGGGGAACTATGGCTACACCTTC; cdr3_aa: CSVEDLKGNYGYTF
j_call: TRBJ2-1; d_call: .; clone_size: few; v_call: TRBV5-1; cdr3_length: 16; cdr3_nt: TGCGCCAGCAGCTTGGATGGGGCTACTTCCTACAATGAGCAGTTCTTC; cdr3_aa: CASSLDGATSYNEQFF
j_call: TRBJ1-5; d_call: .; clone_size: few; v_call: TRBV6-6; cdr3_length: 11; cdr3_nt: TGTGCCAGCGGAGTTAATCAGCCCCAGCATTTT; cdr3_aa: CASGVNQPQHF
j_call: TRBJ1-4; d_call: .; clone_size: few; v_call: TRBV20-1; cdr3_length: 13; cdr3_nt: TGCAGTGCTAGAGGACAGAGTATTGAAAAACTGTTTTTT; cdr3_aa: CSARGQSIEKLFF
j_call: TRBJ1-2; d_call: .; clone_size: .; v_call: TRBV6-2/TRBV6-3; cdr3_length: 14; cdr3_nt: TGTGCCAGCAGTTCCTCCTGGGGCGACTATGGCTACACCTTC; cdr3_aa: CASSSSWGDYGYTF
j_call: TRBJ2-7; d_call: TRBD2; clone_size: .; v_call: TRBV20-1; cdr3_length: 14; cdr3_nt: TGCAGTGCTAGACTAGCGGGGGGCTCTGGGGAGCAGTACTTC; cdr3_aa: CSARLAGGSGEQYF
j_call: TRBJ1-4; d_call: .; clone_size: .; v_call: TRBV7-9; cdr3_length: 14; cdr3_nt: TGTGCCAGCAGCCGAGCCGGGGGCGGCGAAAAACTGTTTTTT; cdr3_aa: CASSRAGGGEKLFF
j_call: TRBJ1-5; d_call: .; clone_size: few; v_call: TRBV10-3; cdr3_length: 12; cdr3_nt: TGTGCCATCAGTAGGGGTGACCAGCCCCAGCATTTT; cdr3_aa: CAISRGDQPQHF
j_call: TRBJ1-2; d_call: .; clone_size: few; v_call: TRBV18; cdr3_length: 17; cdr3_nt: TGTGCCAGCTCAGCCCCCAACCGGGCCCAAATAGCTTATGGCTACACCTTC; cdr3_aa: CASSAPNRAQIAYGYTF
j_call: TRBJ2-1; d_call: TRBD1; clone_size: few; v_call: TRBV5-1; cdr3_length: 13; cdr3_nt: TGCGCCAGCAGAGGCCAGGGGGTGAATGAGCAGTTCTTC; cdr3_aa: CASRGQGVNEQFF
j_call: TRBJ1-1; d_call: .; clone_size: few; v_call: TRBV5-1; cdr3_length: 16; cdr3_nt: TGCGCCAGCAGCTTGAAGGCCAGGGGAATGGAACTAGAAGCTTTCTTT; cdr3_aa: CASSLKARGMELEAFF
j_call: TRBJ1-6; d_call: .; clone_size: .; v_call: TRBV6-1; cdr3_length: 13; cdr3_nt: TGTGCCACTACCACGAAGGATAATTCACCCCTCCACTTT; cdr3_aa: CATTTKDNSPLHF
j_call: TRBJ2-1; d_call: .; clone_size: many; v_call: TRBV12-3/TRBV12-4; cdr3_length: 14; cdr3_nt: TGTGCCAGCAGTTTCCAGGGGGGGAACAATGAGCAGTTCTTC; cdr3_aa: CASSFQGGNNEQFF
j_call: TRBJ1-6; d_call: .; clone_size: once; v_call: TRBV2; cdr3_length: 15; cdr3_nt: TGTGCCAGCAGTGAAGCTTCGGGCAGTAATTCACCCCTCCACTTT; cdr3_aa: CASSEASGSNSPLHF
j_call: TRBJ2-1; d_call: TRBD2; clone_size: few; v_call: TRBV20-1; cdr3_length: 16; cdr3_nt: TGCAGTGCTAGTGGCCTCCTAGCGGGAGGCCGCAATGAGCAGTTCTTC; cdr3_aa: CSASGLLAGGRNEQFF
j_call: TRBJ2-5; d_call: TRBD2; clone_size: few; v_call: TRBV5-1; cdr3_length: 16; cdr3_nt: TGCGCCAGCAGCCCCCGACTAGCCCGGGTGGAAGAGACCCAGTACTTC; cdr3_aa: CASSPRLARVEETQYF
j_call: TRBJ2-6; d_call: TRBD2; clone_size: few; v_call: TRBV5-1; cdr3_length: 18; cdr3_nt: TGCGCCAGCAGCTTGGGTGGGACTATCCCCACCGGGGCCAACGTCCTGACTTTC; cdr3_aa: CASSLGGTIPTGANVLTF
j_call: TRBJ2-3; d_call: TRBD1; clone_size: few; v_call: TRBV18; cdr3_length: 17; cdr3_nt: TGTGCCAGCTCACCGACGGGACAGGGGTTGGTCACAGATACGCAGTATTTT; cdr3_aa: CASSPTGQGLVTDTQYF
j_call: TRBJ2-7; d_call: TRBD2; clone_size: few; v_call: TRBV18; cdr3_length: 15; cdr3_nt: TGTGCCAGCTCTCCCTCTAGCGGGGCCTCCTACGAGCAGTACTTC; cdr3_aa: CASSPSSGASYEQYF
j_call: TRBJ2-7; d_call: .; clone_size: few; v_call: TRBV7-2; cdr3_length: 15; cdr3_nt: TGTGCCAGCAGCTTGAGCGGCGGGACAGACTACGAGCAGTACTTC; cdr3_aa: CASSLSGGTDYEQYF
j_call: TRBJ1-1; d_call: .; clone_size: few; v_call: TRBV20-1; cdr3_length: 13; cdr3_nt: TGCAGTGCTAGCTACTCGGCGAACACTGAAGCTTTCTTT; cdr3_aa: CSASYSANTEAFF
j_call: TRBJ2-1; d_call: TRBD2; clone_size: few; v_call: TRBV11-1; cdr3_length: 18; cdr3_nt: TGTGCCAGCAGCTTAAGGTCTAGCGGGATGAGCTCCTACAATGAGCAGTTCTTC; cdr3_aa: CASSLRSSGMSSYNEQFF
j_call: TRBJ2-6; d_call: .; clone_size: few; v_call: TRBV5-1; cdr3_length: 16; cdr3_nt: TGCGCCAGCAGCTTTAGACAAGCCTCTGGGGCCAACGTCCTGACTTTC; cdr3_aa: CASSFRQASGANVLTF
j_call: TRBJ2-1; d_call: .; clone_size: few; v_call: TRBV12-5; cdr3_length: 14; cdr3_nt: TGTGCTAGTGGGAAGGGGGGATCCTACAATGAGCAGTTCTTC; cdr3_aa: CASGKGGSYNEQFF
j_call: TRBJ1-4; d_call: .; clone_size: few; v_call: TRBV5-1; cdr3_length: 16; cdr3_nt: TGCGCCAGCAGCTCAGGAGGGCGATACCCGAATGAAAAACTGTTTTTT; cdr3_aa: CASSSGGRYPNEKLFF
j_call: TRBJ2-3; d_call: .; clone_size: few; v_call: TRBV29-1; cdr3_length: 12; cdr3_nt: TGCAGCGTATTACTTGGGGCAGATACGCAGTATTTT; cdr3_aa: CSVLLGADTQYF
j_call: TRBJ2-2; d_call: .; clone_size: .; v_call: TRBV25-1; cdr3_length: 15; cdr3_nt: TGTGCCAGCAGTGAGGACACGGCGAACACCGGGGAGCTGTTTTTT; cdr3_aa: CASSEDTANTGELFF
j_call: TRBJ2-1; d_call: .; clone_size: .; v_call: TRBV27; cdr3_length: 14; cdr3_nt: TGTGCCAGCAGTTTAACCCTCCAGGGATTTGAGCAGTTCTTC; cdr3_aa: CASSLTLQGFEQFF
j_call: TRBJ2-5; d_call: TRBD2; clone_size: .; v_call: TRBV20-1; cdr3_length: 14; cdr3_nt: TGCAGTGCTAGTATAGCGGGGCTACAAGAGACCCAGTACTTC; cdr3_aa: CSASIAGLQETQYF
j_call: TRBJ2-3; d_call: .; clone_size: .; v_call: TRBV5-1; cdr3_length: 17; cdr3_nt: TGCGCCAGCAGCTTGGTGGGGGGCTATCCCAACACAGATACGCAGTATTTT; cdr3_aa: CASSLVGGYPNTDTQYF
j_call: TRBJ2-1; d_call: TRBD2; clone_size: .; v_call: TRBV12-3/TRBV12-4; cdr3_length: 15; cdr3_nt: TGTGCCAGCAGCCAGAACCTAGCGGGGAGGAATGAGCAGTTCTTC; cdr3_aa: CASSQNLAGRNEQFF
j_call: TRBJ1-6; d_call: .; clone_size: .; v_call: TRBV6-1; cdr3_length: 14; cdr3_nt: TGTGCCAGCAGTGAACGGGTTCCTAATTCACCCCTCCACTTT; cdr3_aa: CASSERVPNSPLHF
j_call: TRBJ1-4; d_call: .; clone_size: few; v_call: TRBV20-1; cdr3_length: 15; cdr3_nt: TGCAGTGCTAGCATGATGTCAGTGTTTAATGAGGAACTGTTTTTT; cdr3_aa: CSASMMSVFNEELFF
j_call: TRBJ2-1; d_call: TRBD1; clone_size: few; v_call: TRBV11-2; cdr3_length: 14; cdr3_nt: TGTGCCAGCAGCGCCCGGGACAGATACAATGAGCAGTTCTTC; cdr3_aa: CASSARDRYNEQFF
j_call: TRBJ2-7; d_call: TRBD1; clone_size: .; v_call: TRBV6-6; cdr3_length: 13; cdr3_nt: TGTGCCAGCAGTAGGACAGGGGAAGACGAGCAGTACTTC; cdr3_aa: CASSRTGEDEQYF